The rows below give T cell receptor beta chains drawn from one sample of a study of T cell repertoires in cytomegalovirus infection. Via MiXCR, TCRdb re-called the reads, giving one row per CDR3 protein. The sample carries around 200,000 distinct CDR3 sequences, around two fifths recorded once. Their target antigens are unknown. The material was CD8+ T cells from cultured PBMCs, obtained from culture after CMV antigen stimulation. The receptors originated from a human donor in good health (CMV status not recorded). Some clones in this sample may be carry-over from other donors' samples. Both conserved end residues are part of each CDR3. D genes are given only for firm matches. Rows give clone size only sometimes, using once, few, many, or a class for an expanded clone.

d_gene	v_gene	j_gene	abundance	CDR3aa	CDR3nt
NA	TRBV7-2	TRBJ2-1	few	CASSPYRFF	TGTGCCAGCAGCCCCTACCGGTTCTTC
NA	TRBV7-4	TRBJ1-5	once	CASSGRRGQPQHF	TGTGCCAGCAGCGGCCGCAGGGGCCAGCCCCAGCATTTT
NA	TRBV10-3	TRBJ2-2	NA	CAISDTLSGNTGELFF	TGTGCCATCAGTGATACTCTCTCCGGGAATACCGGGGAGCTGTTTTTT
NA	TRBV7-9	TRBJ2-3	NA	CASSFERDTQYF	TGTGCCAGCAGCTTTGAGAGAGATACGCAGTATTTT
TRBD2	TRBV7-3	TRBJ2-1	NA	CASSAGVNEQFF	TGTGCCAGCAGTGCGGGGGTCAATGAGCAGTTCTTC
NA	TRBV3-1	TRBJ2-1	few	CASSQEGGFNEQFF	TGTGCCAGCAGCCAAGAAGGGGGGTTCAATGAGCAGTTCTTC
TRBD2	TRBV7-6	TRBJ2-1	NA	CASSLVSGRTSYNEQFF	TGTGCCAGCAGCTTAGTGAGCGGGAGGACCTCCTACAATGAGCAGTTCTTC
NA	TRBV28	TRBJ2-2	NA	CASSTRRAKTVELFF	TGTGCCAGCAGTACCCGACGGGCGAAAACCGTGGAGCTGTTTTTT
NA	TRBV7-6	TRBJ2-1	NA	CASSLGTRDWHEQFF	TGTGCCAGCAGCTTAGGGACAAGGGATTGGCATGAGCAGTTCTTC
NA	TRBV28	TRBJ2-1	few	CASSLRGQRAYNEQFF	TGTGCCAGCAGTTTAAGAGGTCAGAGGGCGTACAATGAGCAGTTCTTC
TRBD1	TRBV28	TRBJ2-7	few	CASSKTGAAYEQYF	TGTGCCAGCAGTAAGACAGGGGCTGCCTACGAGCAGTACTTC
NA	TRBV15	TRBJ1-1	once	CATSSFSTGHTEAFF	TGTGCCACCAGCAGTTTCTCCACAGGGCACACTGAAGCTTTCTTT
NA	TRBV29-1	TRBJ1-3	NA	CSVVGTPISGNTIYF	TGCAGCGTTGTAGGGACACCGATCTCTGGAAACACCATATATTTT
NA	TRBV27	TRBJ2-1	few	CASRNRDGHLNEQFF	TGTGCCAGCAGAAATCGGGACGGTCACCTCAATGAGCAGTTCTTC
NA	TRBV29-1	TRBJ2-3	many	CSVEGRGDTQYF	TGCAGCGTTGAAGGTCGGGGTGATACGCAGTATTTT
NA	TRBV7-9	TRBJ2-7	few	CASSVVPYEQYF	TGTGCCAGCAGTGTAGTCCCCTACGAGCAGTACTTC
NA	TRBV6-2/TRBV6-3	TRBJ1-2	few	CASSYVRGQPPYDYTF	TGTGCCAGCAGTTACGTTAGAGGACAGCCCCCGTATGACTACACCTTC
NA	TRBV15	TRBJ1-5	NA	CATSRNLHSNQPQHF	TGTGCCACCAGCAGAAACCTACACAGCAATCAGCCCCAGCATTTT
TRBD1	TRBV12-3/TRBV12-4	TRBJ1-5	NA	CASSAHRGLNQPQHF	TGTGCCAGCAGCGCCCACAGGGGGCTAAACCAGCCCCAGCATTTT
TRBD1	TRBV7-9	TRBJ1-5	many	CASSLNRGGRNQPQHF	TGTGCCAGCAGCTTAAACAGGGGAGGGCGTAATCAGCCCCAGCATTTT
TRBD1	TRBV11-1	TRBJ1-2	NA	CASSPTGVNYGYTF	TGTGCCAGCAGCCCTACAGGGGTGAACTATGGCTACACCTTC
TRBD2	TRBV6-2/TRBV6-3	TRBJ2-1	NA	CASSQRGGYNEQFF	TGTGCCAGCAGCCAGCGGGGGGGATACAATGAGCAGTTCTTC
NA	TRBV6-1	TRBJ2-1	NA	CASSEWTDSYNEQFF	TGTGCCAGCAGTGAATGGACAGACTCCTACAATGAGCAGTTCTTC
TRBD2	TRBV7-8	TRBJ2-1	many	CASSSGLAAGNEQFF	TGTGCCAGCAGCTCCGGACTAGCGGCGGGGAATGAGCAGTTCTTC
TRBD1	TRBV6-5	TRBJ2-1	NA	CASSRTGVDEQFF	TGTGCCAGCAGCCGAACAGGGGTCGATGAGCAGTTCTTC
NA	TRBV9	TRBJ1-1	NA	CASRPASTEAFF	TGTGCCAGCAGGCCGGCTTCGACTGAAGCTTTCTTT
TRBD1	TRBV19	TRBJ1-2	few	CASTAGGNGYTF	TGTGCCAGTACGGCAGGGGGCAATGGCTACACCTTC
NA	TRBV19	TRBJ2-1	few	CASLHYNEQFF	TGTGCCAGCCTCCATTACAATGAGCAGTTCTTC
NA	TRBV7-9	TRBJ1-4	NA	CASSLDGTTNEKLFF	TGTGCCAGCAGCTTAGATGGAACAACTAATGAAAAACTGTTTTTT
NA	TRBV28	TRBJ1-6	NA	CASSFQRPYNSPLHF	TGTGCCAGCAGTTTCCAGAGGCCGTATAATTCACCCCTCCACTTT
NA	TRBV5-1	TRBJ2-3	once	CASSLVESSADTQYF	TGCGCCAGCAGCTTGGTGGAGTCTAGCGCGGATACGCAGTATTTT
NA	TRBV15	TRBJ2-1	many	CATSGGRSYEQFF	TGTGCCACCAGCGGGGGACGGTCCTACGAGCAGTTCTTC
NA	TRBV6-5	TRBJ1-2	NA	CASSYSGVGYTF	TGTGCCAGCAGTTACTCAGGGGTTGGCTACACCTTC
TRBD2	TRBV4-2	TRBJ2-7	few	CASSQDPGEGSYEQYF	TGTGCCAGCAGCCAAGATCCGGGGGAGGGCTCCTACGAGCAGTACTTC
NA	TRBV29-1	TRBJ1-1	NA	CSVDRGTGGMNTEAFF	TGCAGCGTTGATCGAGGGACGGGTGGAATGAACACTGAAGCTTTCTTT
NA	TRBV7-8	TRBJ2-1	once	CASSLGDTGSYNEQFF	TGTGCCAGCAGCTTAGGGGACACCGGATCCTACAATGAGCAGTTCTTC
TRBD1	TRBV27	TRBJ1-5	NA	CASSFTGENQPQHF	TGTGCCAGCAGTTTTACAGGGGAAAATCAGCCCCAGCATTTT
TRBD1	TRBV27	TRBJ2-7	NA	CASTPRDRIYEQYF	TGTGCCAGCACCCCTAGGGACAGAATCTACGAGCAGTACTTC
NA	TRBV12-3/TRBV12-4	TRBJ1-2	few	CASSLQEYGYTF	TGTGCCAGCAGTTTACAGGAATATGGCTACACCTTC
NA	TRBV19	TRBJ1-5	NA	CASKADGGQPQHF	TGTGCCAGTAAAGCGGATGGGGGCCAGCCCCAGCATTTT
NA	TRBV29-1	TRBJ1-1	NA	CSVGKGDGTTEAFF	TGCAGCGTTGGTAAGGGAGACGGGACCACTGAAGCTTTCTTT
TRBD1	TRBV7-9	TRBJ1-2	few	CASSLGGGGQQHYGYTF	TGTGCCAGCAGCTTAGGAGGGGGGGGACAGCAGCACTATGGCTACACCTTC
NA	TRBV7-9	TRBJ1-4	NA	CASSSTENEKLFF	TGTGCCAGCAGCTCCACAGAGAATGAAAAACTGTTTTTT
NA	TRBV7-6	TRBJ2-1	many	CASYRDTVSSSYNEQFF	TGTGCCAGCTACCGGGACACCGTATCGAGCTCCTACAATGAGCAGTTCTTC
TRBD1	TRBV19	TRBJ1-2	NA	CASSKKTGLDGYTF	TGTGCCAGTAGCAAAAAGACAGGGTTGGATGGCTACACCTTC
NA	TRBV7-9	TRBJ2-7	few	CASSTHRDEQYF	TGTGCCAGCAGCACCCACAGGGACGAGCAGTACTTC
NA	TRBV28	TRBJ1-5	few	CASTSIWGGSQPQHF	TGTGCCAGCACAAGCATTTGGGGAGGGAGTCAGCCCCAGCATTTT
TRBD1	TRBV7-3	TRBJ1-1	NA	CASSLLDRGSSEAFF	TGTGCCAGCAGCCTACTGGACAGGGGTTCGAGTGAAGCTTTCTTT
NA	TRBV5-1	TRBJ1-6	once	CASSLVGDSPLHF	TGCGCCAGCAGCTTGGTAGGGGATTCACCCCTCCACTTT
TRBD1	TRBV27	TRBJ1-5	NA	CASSPSGGDSRNQPQHF	TGTGCCAGCAGTCCATCCGGCGGGGACAGCCGCAATCAGCCCCAGCATTTT
NA	TRBV11-2	TRBJ2-2	once	CASSHALTGELFF	TGTGCCAGCAGCCACGCCCTCACCGGGGAGCTGTTTTTT
NA	TRBV7-4	TRBJ2-5	NA	CASSSAPFEVTF	TGTGCCAGCAGCTCCGCGCCTTTCGAGGTGACCTTC
TRBD2	TRBV19	TRBJ2-1	NA	CASSIGLAADWDEQFF	TGTGCCAGTAGTATAGGACTAGCGGCCGATTGGGATGAGCAGTTCTTC
TRBD2	TRBV19	TRBJ2-7	few	CASNRGDSYEQYF	TGTGCCAGTAACCGGGGGGACTCCTACGAGCAGTACTTC
NA	TRBV7-9	TRBJ2-1	NA	CASSILASAGEQFF	TGTGCCAGCAGCATATTAGCGTCGGCGGGTGAGCAGTTCTTC
NA	TRBV7-8	TRBJ1-6	few	CASSAETEPNSPLHF	TGTGCCAGCAGCGCAGAGACAGAACCTAATTCACCCCTCCACTTT
TRBD2	TRBV5-4	TRBJ2-7	NA	CASSSGTSDIYEQYF	TGTGCCAGCAGCTCCGGGACTAGTGACATCTACGAGCAGTACTTC